This TCR beta chain was retrieved from a study of blood T cell repertoires in COVID-19. Study context: The samples span acute and convalescent COVID-19 from the United States, Italy and Spain.

The length of the CDR3 is 16 residues. The V gene lost 1 base and the J gene lost 0 bases, with 9 bases spanning the gap. Germline-derived CDR1 and CDR2 are SGHTA and FQGTGA. Only in-frame clones appear in the TCRdb table, and some are missing; sequencing was by immunoSEQ multiplex PCR. Of 250,000 to 350,000 clones in the sample, about nine tenths were seen once. The clonotype comes from a woman in her thirties or forties who had recovered from COVID-19. The chain joins TRBV7-3 to TRBJ2-2, with a weak D call TRBD2 (6 bases). Sequences were obtained from peripheral blood. CDR3 nucleotide sequence: TGTGCCAGCAGCTTAAGTCTAGCGCCGAACACCGGGGAGCTGTTTTTT. Translation gives CASSLSLAPNTGELFF.